The 4 T cell receptor beta chains below come from one sample, sequenced in a study of PD-1 blockade in mismatch repair-deficient tumors. Generated by immunoSEQ multiplex PCR, the TCRdb table keeps only in-frame clones and is missing some. The data hold approximately 50,000 clones, with 78% observed a single time. The sequenced sample was peripheral blood, obtained 4 weeks after starting pembrolizumab. The receptors were sampled from an adult with mismatch repair-deficient cancer.

The chain links TRBV10-3 to TRBJ2-7; 8 bases are a match to TRBD2. The CDR3 is 13 amino acids. CDR1 and CDR2 from the germline V gene are ENHRY and SYGVKD. Trimming removed 10 bases from V and 1 base from J; junction bases left unmatched: 6. The CDR3 loop is CATLLAGSYEQYF. The CDR3 nucleotides read TGTGCCACCCTGTTAGCGGGGTCCTACGAGCAGTACTTC.

The chain carries TRBV7-3 and TRBJ2-1; 7 positions match TRBD2. Germline V gene lookup returns CDR1 SGHTA and CDR2 FQGTGA. With V trimmed by 0 bases and J by 4 bases, 3 bases remained unmatched. The CDR3 is 15 residues long. The CDR3 loop reads CASSLTGSGYNEQFF. CDR3 in DNA: TGTGCCAGCAGCTTAACGGGTAGCGGGTACAATGAGCAGTTCTTC.

This clone was recorded once. The chain recombines TRBV7-2 with TRBJ2-1; TRBD2 agrees at 8 bases. The length of the CDR3 is 15 residues. Losses at the gene ends were 1 base for V and 5 bases for J; bases not matched to a gene: 4. Germline CDR1 and CDR2: SGHTA and FQGNSA. CDR3 sequence: CASSLGYGGDNEQFF. In DNA form, the CDR3 reads TGTGCCAGCAGCTTAGGATACGGGGGGGACAATGAGCAGTTCTTC.

The V call is TRBV7-2, the J call TRBJ2-1; TRBD2 matches at 7 bases. CDR1 is SGHTA, CDR2 FQGNSA, per germline. The CDR3 contains 14 residues. V was pared by 1 base and J by 9 bases, with 6 bases of the junction left unmatched. CDR3 protein: CASSLVGGSGEQFF. The CDR3 region has the DNA TGTGCCAGCAGCTTAGTGGGCGGGAGCGGTGAGCAGTTCTTC.